One sample yielded the 23 T cell receptor beta chains listed below, sequenced in a study of T cell responses to AZD1222 COVID-19 vaccine. Data came from immunoSEQ multiplex PCR; TCRdb stores just in-frame clones and leaves some out. The sample includes some 150,000 clones, approximately 90% of them seen just once. This specimen consisted of peripheral blood, obtained on day 0 of MenACWY control vaccination. The receptors were sampled from an adult in good health.

This clone showed up just once. This rearrangement joins TRBV29-1 to TRBJ2-7; D is tentatively TRBD1 or TRBD2 (5 bases each). Trimming took 6 bases from V and 2 from J, leaving 14 bases between them. CDR3 length: 13 amino acids. CDR1 and CDR2 (germline): SQVTM, ANQGSEA. CDR3 loop: CSVTGTLPYEQYF. The CDR3 DNA sequence: TGCAGCGTCACCGGGACCTTACCCTACGAGCAGTACTTC.

The J gene is TRBJ1-5, the V gene TRBV18; possibly TRBD1 for D (5 bases). Germline CDR1 is KGHSH and CDR2 is LQKENI. V lost 6 bases to trimming and J lost 3 bases, with 18 bases between them. This CDR3 is built from 16 residues. CDR3 coding DNA: TGTGCCAGCTCGTCTCTTTCGGGGCGGGACAATCAGCCCCAGCATTTT. It codes for CASSSLSGRDNQPQHF. The full variable domain, in which reference TRBV18 and TRBJ1-5 provide the parts outside the CDR3, is NAGVMQNPRHLVRRRGQEARLRCSPMKGHSHVYWYRQLPEEGLKFMVYLQKENIIDESGMPKERFSAEFPKEGPSILRIQQVVRGDSAAYFCASSSLSGRDNQPQHFGDGTRLSIL.

The V call is TRBV30, the J call TRBJ1-2; D remains unclear. The germline CDR1 and CDR2 sequences are GTSNPN and SVGIG (reference sequence). The CDR3 sequence is 13 residues long. The V and J ends lost 4 bases and 6 bases respectively, with 15 bases between them. CDR3 sequence: CAWTSGEGNGYTF. The CDR3 bases are TGTGCCTGGACATCGGGAGAGGGCAATGGCTACACCTTC.

V usage is TRBV23-1 and J usage is TRBJ2-7; 7 bases are shared with TRBD2. TRBV23-1 is reported as an ORF; its role is uncertain. The V segment lost 2 bases and the J segment 2 bases; nucleotides outside the gene matches: 3. This CDR3 is built from 14 residues. The chain's CDR3 is CASSQALAAYEQYF. DNA for the CDR3: TGCGCCAGCAGTCAAGCCCTAGCGGCCTACGAGCAGTACTTC.

This chain joins TRBV7-8 and TRBJ1-1; 8 bases fit TRBD1. Germline V gene data show CDR1 as SGHVS and CDR2 as FQNEAQ. There are 17 residues in the CDR3. The J segment lost 1 base and the V segment lost 5 bases, leaving 12 bases of the junction unmatched. CDR3 protein: CASSQLQGAQGNTEAFF. The CDR3 nucleotides read TGTGCCAGCAGCCAACTCCAGGGGGCACAGGGGAACACTGAAGCTTTCTTT.

V and J are TRBV19 and TRBJ2-3; D call uncertain. V lost 1 base to trimming and J lost 2 bases, with 7 bases between them. Germline CDR1 LNHDA, CDR2 SQIVND (reference sequence). This CDR3 spans 14 amino acids. The CDR3 here is CASSIVADTDTQYF. The CDR3 coding sequence is TGTGCCAGTAGTATAGTGGCTGACACAGATACGCAGTATTTT.

The chain is built from TRBV30 and TRBJ1-4; D is possibly TRBD1 (5 bases). The CDR3 spans 13 residues. V lost 3 bases and J 4 bases, leaving 9 bases between the germline ends. CDR1 is GTSNPN, CDR2 SVGIG, per germline (reference sequence). CDR3 nucleotides: TGTGCCTGGAGGAACCAGGGTAATGAAAAACTGTTTTTT. Translated: CAWRNQGNEKLFF.

There are a few counts of this clone. V and J are TRBV11-1 and TRBJ2-7; the match to TRBD2 covers 8 bases. Germline trimming cut 6 bases from V and 0 bases from J; bases unmatched to any gene: 10. Germline V gene sequence: CDR1 SGHAT, CDR2 FQDESV (reference sequence). The CDR3 loop spans 16 amino acids. The CDR3 DNA reads as TGTGCCAGCAGACCCTTTGCCAGCGGGAGCTCCTACGAGCAGTACTTC. It codes for CASRPFASGSSYEQYF. Supplemented by reference TRBV11-1 and TRBJ2-7, the full variable domain reads EAEVAQSPRYKITEKSQAVAFWCDPISGHATLYWYRQILGQGPELLVQFQDESVVDDSQLPKDRFSAERLKGVDSTLKIQPAELGDSAMYLCASRPFASGSSYEQYFGPGTRLTVT.

The chain couples TRBV19 to TRBJ1-1, with 7 positions matching TRBD1. V gave up 8 bases and J gave up 3 bases; unmatched junction bases: 12. Germline-derived CDR1 and CDR2 are LNHDA and SQIVND (reference sequence). The CDR3 has 15 amino acids. The CDR3 coding sequence is TGTGCCAGTGACAGGGATGGGGGAATAGACACTGAAGCTTTCTTT. Its protein product is CASDRDGGIDTEAFF.

This clone has more than one count but fewer than ten. The chain is built from TRBV7-3 and TRBJ1-1, with TRBD1 matching 8 bases. Trimming took 5 bases from V and 2 from J; bases not matched to a gene: 4. The CDR3 runs to 14 residues. Germline values: CDR1 SGHTA, CDR2 FQGTGA. In DNA, the CDR3 is TGTGCCAGCAGCCGTGGACAGGGAAACACTGAAGCTTTCTTT. It encodes CASSRGQGNTEAFF.

The rearrangement joins TRBV29-1 to TRBJ2-2; D gene uncertain. The germline V and J ends were trimmed by 1 base and 1 base, with 10 bases remaining between them. This CDR3 contains 15 residues. The V gene's germline CDR1 is SQVTM and CDR2 ANQGSEA. The CDR3 bases are TGCAGCGTTGAAGTAGGACCCCAGAACACCGGGGAGCTGTTTTTT. This encodes CSVEVGPQNTGELFF.

In DNA, the CDR3 is TGTGCCAGCAGTTTGGGCACCACTAGCGGGGGGAGCTCCTACGAGCAGTACTTC. Encoded protein: CASSLGTTSGGSSYEQYF. The chain employs TRBV28 and TRBJ2-7, with 12 bases lining up with TRBD2. The CDR3 loop spans 18 amino acids. Germline values: CDR1 MDHEN, CDR2 SYDVKM. V gave up 3 bases and J gave up 0 bases; unmatched junction bases: 9.

The DNA of the CDR3 is TGTGCCAGCAGCTTAGCCGGACTAGCGGACTCCTACAATGAGCAGTTCTTC. Residues: CASSLAGLADSYNEQFF. This chain joins TRBV7-6 and TRBJ2-1; 10 nucleotides line up with TRBD2. The CDR3 has 17 amino acids. Germline CDR1 reads SGHVS; CDR2 reads FNYEAQ. V lost 0 bases, J lost 0 bases, and 2 bases stayed unmatched. Drawing the rest from reference TRBV7-6 and TRBJ2-1, the complete variable domain is GAGVSQSPRYKVTKRGQDVALRCDPISGHVSLYWYRQALGQGPEFLTYFNYEAQQDKSGLPNDRFSAERPEGSISTLTIQRTEQRDSAMYRCASSLAGLADSYNEQFFGPGTRLTVL.

The chain links TRBV7-8 to TRBJ2-7; TRBD1 is a possible D gene (6 bases). This CDR3 is built from 15 residues. CDR1 and CDR2 (germline): SGHVS, FQNEAQ. The V gene lost 3 bases and the J gene lost 5 bases, with 17 bases spanning the gap. The CDR3: CASSFQAGVVHEQYF. The DNA of the CDR3 is TGTGCCAGCAGCTTTCAAGCAGGGGTTGTCCACGAGCAGTACTTC.

The chain couples TRBV24-1 to TRBJ2-1, with TRBD2 matching over 8 bases. The CDR3 loop spans 14 amino acids. V was clipped by 6 bases and J by 2 bases; unmatched bases: 2. CDR1 and CDR2 (germline): KGHDR, SFDVKD. CDR3 sequence reads: CATSSGRPYNEQFF. CDR3 in DNA: TGTGCCACCAGTAGCGGGAGACCCTACAATGAGCAGTTCTTC.

The gene calls are TRBV29-1 and TRBJ2-7, with 8 nucleotides matching TRBD1. J lost 12 bases, V lost 6 bases, and 7 bases had no gene match. This CDR3 is built from 10 residues. CDR1 and CDR2 (germline): SQVTM, ANQGSEA. CDR3 sequence (DNA): TGCAGCGTCGGGACAGGTCGCATGTACTTC. It is translated as CSVGTGRMYF.

This rearrangement joins TRBV12-3 or TRBV12-4 to TRBJ2-7; D perhaps matches TRBD1 (6 bases). The CDR3 is made up of 12 amino acids. Trimming removed 3 bases at V and 12 bases at J, with 15 bases between. As DNA, the CDR3 is TGTGCCAGCAGTTTCGACAGGAGAGGGGGGTACTTC. Protein sequence: CASSFDRRGGYF.

The chain combines TRBV13 with TRBJ1-1; no definite D call. Between the trimmed V and J ends, which lost 4 bases and 1 base, there was a span of 10 bases. Germline lookup yields CDR1 PRHDT and CDR2 FYEKMQ (reference sequence). CDR3 length: 14 residues. The CDR3 sequence: CASSYGSPNTEAFF. The DNA for the CDR3 is TGTGCCAGCAGCTACGGGTCTCCGAACACTGAAGCTTTCTTT. Full variable domain (outside the CDR3, taken from reference TRBV13 and TRBJ1-1): AAGVIQSPRHLIKEKRETATLKCYPIPRHDTVYWYQQGPGQDPQFLISFYEKMQSDKGSIPDRFSAQQFSDYHSELNMSSLELGDSALYFCASSYGSPNTEAFFGQGTRLTVV.

The chain carries TRBV24-1 and TRBJ2-1; 7 bases line up with TRBD2. CDR3 size: 16 residues. Germline V gene lookup returns CDR1 KGHDR and CDR2 SFDVKD. V was pared by 0 bases and J by 1 base, with 2 bases of the junction left unmatched. The CDR3 spells CATSDLRGESYNEQFF. The DNA for the CDR3 is TGTGCCACCAGTGATTTGCGGGGGGAGTCCTACAATGAGCAGTTCTTC.

J is TRBJ1-1 and V is TRBV6-4; no clear D. Germline assignment: CDR1 MRHNA and CDR2 SNTAGT. V was pared by 6 bases and J by 0 bases, with 20 bases between. This CDR3 region has 17 residues. The CDR3: CASRDPRQRQMNTEAFF. CDR3 nucleotides: TGTGCCAGCAGGGACCCACGCCAGAGGCAGATGAACACTGAAGCTTTCTTT.

V is TRBV7-6 and J is TRBJ2-5; TRBD1 agrees at 9 bases. V trimming: 5 bases; J trimming: 0 bases; junction bases outside the gene matches: 4. The CDR3 totals 15 residues. Germline CDR1 is SGHVS and CDR2 is FNYEAQ. CDR3 DNA: TGTGCCAGCAGCGGGACAGGGATGTACCAAGAGACCCAGTACTTC. This sequence encodes CASSGTGMYQETQYF.

V is TRBV7-9 and J is TRBJ2-1; the match to TRBD2 covers 8 bases. The germline CDR1 and CDR2 sequences are SEHNR and FQNEAQ (reference sequence). The CDR3 is 15 residues long. The ends lost 1 base at V and 9 bases at J; junction bases unmatched: 8. The CDR3 coding sequence is TGTGCCAGCAGCTTAGGGACTAGCCCTTCATTTGAGCAGTTCTTC. Translation gives CASSLGTSPSFEQFF.

This chain links TRBV9 with TRBJ2-1; 7 nucleotides agree with TRBD2. Unmatched junction bases numbered 7, after V lost 5 bases and J lost 5 bases. CDR1 and CDR2 from the germline V gene are SGDLS and YYNGEE. There are 14 residues in the CDR3. The CDR3 loop reads CASRGAGRHNEQFF. CDR3 nucleotides: TGTGCCAGCAGGGGAGCGGGACGACACAATGAGCAGTTCTTC.